This passage covers 9 T cell receptor beta chains from one sample sequenced in a study of monozygotic twins with inflammatory bowel disease. TCRdb processed the 5' RACE reads again and assigns one entry to each CDR3 protein, with no DNA. The sample holds roughly 160,000 distinct CDR3 sequences. Material: blood. The receptors were gathered from a human donor with ulcerative colitis or Crohn's disease, or a healthy co-twin of an affected twin (not recorded which).

The rearrangement links TRBV24-1 to TRBJ1-1. Germline V gives CDR1 KGHDR, CDR2 SFDVKD. This CDR3 has 13 residues. The CDR3 sequence is CATSEDRGGKAFF.

The CDR3 reads CASSEAGLASGTGELFF. The V call is TRBV25-1, the J call TRBJ2-2; the D call from TCRdb, TRBD2, cannot be confirmed without DNA. The CDR3 sequence is 17 residues long. Looked up from germline, CDR1 is MGHDK and CDR2 is SYGVNS.

This chain joins TRBV5-4 and TRBJ1-4; the TCRdb D gene call, TRBD1, has no DNA to confirm it. CDR3 length equals 14 residues. Per germline, CDR1 SGHNT and CDR2 YYREEE (reference sequence). The CDR3 reads CASSYPGQGEKLFF.

The chain has TRBV4-3 and TRBJ2-7; TCRdb lists TRBD1, though no DNA is available to test this call. The CDR3 extends over 14 amino acids. Germline loops: CDR1 LGHNA, CDR2 YSLEER. The CDR3 sequence is CASSRSTRATEQYF.

CDR3 region: CASSERLVGGETQYF. The chain couples TRBV25-1 to TRBJ2-5; the D gene TCRdb calls, TRBD1, cannot be checked with no DNA. There are 15 residues in the CDR3. Germline CDR1 reads MGHDK; CDR2 reads SYGVNS.

The V call is TRBV28, the J call TRBJ1-1. The CDR3 runs to 14 residues. Germline V CDR1 and CDR2: MDHEN, SYDVKM. The CDR3 is CASSLWGNKPEAFF.

The chain joins TRBV7-2 to TRBJ2-2; TCRdb returns TRBD1, unconfirmable since there is no DNA. CDR1 and CDR2 (germline): SGHTA, FQGNSA. The CDR3 contains 15 residues. The CDR3 sequence is CASSSRQGSSGELFF.

V gene TRBV5-1 combines with J gene TRBJ1-1; TCRdb's assignment of TRBD1 cannot be checked, as there is no DNA. The CDR3 is 13 amino acids. Germline lookup yields CDR1 SGHRS and CDR2 YFSETQ. Here the CDR3 reads CASSTGGNTEAFF.

This chain connects TRBV12-3 or TRBV12-4 to TRBJ1-4; checking the TCRdb D call of TRBD1 is not possible without DNA. The CDR3 loop spans 15 amino acids. This CDR3 reads CASSSTGTGDEKLFF.